This T cell receptor (beta chain) was recovered during a study of regulatory T cells in long-lasting Graves disease. Background on the study: The criterion for persistent Graves' disease was over 5 years of antithyroid drugs with positive TSH receptor antibodies. Whole-study results and caveats: Preferential use of TRBV28, TRBJ1-2 and TRBJ2-5 was seen in persistent disease.

Time point given: persistent/refractory GD, antithyroid drugs over 5 years with positive TRAb. The authors made the TCR library using RNA they extracted from PBMCs. Doctors identified Graves' disease using the American Thyroid Association guidelines. EDTA tubes received around 9.4 milliliters of collected peripheral blood. As to this clonotype: What it recognizes is unknown.

Germline lookup yields CDR1 ENHRY and CDR2 SYGVKD. V lost 7 bases, J lost 7 bases, and 14 bases lay in between. The CDR3 has 13 residues. Construction of the TCR beta libraries employed iRepertoire HTBI primers in conjunction with Arm-PCR of CDR3 regions. In TCRdb, the multiplex PCR reads were re-called with MiXCR into one record per CDR3 protein. The sample carries some 330,000 distinct CDR3 sequences, more than 20% recorded once. The sequence was collected from a woman aged 40 to 49 with Graves disease. This chain links TRBV10-3 with TRBJ1-5, with D maybe TRBD1 (6 bases). This material consisted of peripheral blood mononuclear cells (PBMCs), taken when the disease was refractory, from a patient treated with antithyroid drugs. The CDR3 loop is CAITSRQDQPQHF. In DNA, the CDR3 is TGTGCCATCACTAGCAGACAGGACCAGCCCCAGCATTTT.